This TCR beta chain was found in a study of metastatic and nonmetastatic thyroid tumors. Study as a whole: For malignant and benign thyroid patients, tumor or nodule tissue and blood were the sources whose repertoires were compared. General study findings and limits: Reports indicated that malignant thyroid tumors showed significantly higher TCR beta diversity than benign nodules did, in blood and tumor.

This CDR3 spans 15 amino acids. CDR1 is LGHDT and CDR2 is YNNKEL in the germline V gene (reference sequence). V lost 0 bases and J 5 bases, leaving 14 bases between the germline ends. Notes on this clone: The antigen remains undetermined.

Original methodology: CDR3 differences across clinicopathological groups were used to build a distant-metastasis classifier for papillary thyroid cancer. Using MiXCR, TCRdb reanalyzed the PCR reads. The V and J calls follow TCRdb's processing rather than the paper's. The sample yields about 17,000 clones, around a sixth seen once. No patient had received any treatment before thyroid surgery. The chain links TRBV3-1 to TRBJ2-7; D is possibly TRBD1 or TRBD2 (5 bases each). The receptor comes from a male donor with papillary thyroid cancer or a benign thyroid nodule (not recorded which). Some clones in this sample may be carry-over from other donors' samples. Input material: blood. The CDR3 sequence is CASSQDGGAAHEQYF. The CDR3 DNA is TGTGCCAGCAGCCAAGATGGGGGAGCGGCCCACGAGCAGTACTTC.